This entry lists 3 T cell receptor beta chains sequenced from one sample in a study of blood T cell repertoires in COVID-19. Profiled with immunoSEQ multiplex PCR; TCRdb holds only in-frame clones, not every one. Here the sample spans about 160,000 clones, 82% being singletons. The sample taken for sequencing was peripheral blood. These receptors were collected from a woman in her thirties or forties with COVID-19, enrolled during active disease.

V is TRBV18 and J is TRBJ2-3; a weak D match, TRBD2 (5 bases). The CDR3 has 14 amino acids. V lost 2 bases to trimming and J lost 4 bases, with 10 bases between them. CDR1 and CDR2 from the germline V gene are KGHSH and LQKENI. CDR3 DNA: TGTGCCAGCTCACCAGATGGCGGGCCAGATACGCAGTATTTT. Encoded protein: CASSPDGGPDTQYF.

The CDR3 DNA follows: TGTGCCAGCTCACCACCGGCAACACCGAACGAGCAGTTCTTC. Translating it yields CASSPPATPNEQFF. This chain connects TRBV18 to TRBJ2-1, with D hard to call. The CDR3 has 14 amino acids. Looked up from germline, CDR1 is KGHSH and CDR2 is LQKENI. With 0 bases removed from V and 10 bases from J, the gap between germline ends came to 13 bases.

CDR3 in amino acids: CAISELAGQETQYF. The CDR3 DNA reads TGTGCCATCAGTGAGCTAGCGGGGCAAGAGACCCAGTACTTC. V is TRBV10-3 and J is TRBJ2-5, with 9 bases matching TRBD2. Per germline, CDR1 ENHRY and CDR2 SYGVKD. With 2 bases clipped from V and 2 bases from J, the junction kept 0 bases outside the gene matches. The CDR3 is 14 amino acids.